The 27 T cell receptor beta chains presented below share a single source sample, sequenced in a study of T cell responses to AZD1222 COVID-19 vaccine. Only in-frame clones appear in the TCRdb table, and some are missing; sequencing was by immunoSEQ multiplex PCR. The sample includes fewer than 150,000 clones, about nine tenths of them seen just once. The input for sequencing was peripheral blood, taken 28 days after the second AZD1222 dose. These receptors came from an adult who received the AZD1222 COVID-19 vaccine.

The CDR3 nucleotides read TGTGCCAGCAGCTTAATTAGTGGGAGACAGCCCTATGGCTACACCTTC. As protein: CASSLISGRQPYGYTF. The chain employs TRBV11-2 and TRBJ1-2; tentatively, D is TRBD1 (5 bases). The CDR3 is made up of 16 amino acids. Between the trimmed V and J ends, which lost 2 bases and 4 bases, there was a span of 17 bases. Germline V CDR1 and CDR2: SGHAT, FQNNGV.

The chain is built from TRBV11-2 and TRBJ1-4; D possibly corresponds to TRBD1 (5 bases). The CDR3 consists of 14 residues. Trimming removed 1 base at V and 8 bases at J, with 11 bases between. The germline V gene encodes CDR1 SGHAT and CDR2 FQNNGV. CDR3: CASSLGTIPEKLFF. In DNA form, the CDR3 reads TGTGCCAGCAGCTTAGGGACAATCCCCGAAAAACTGTTTTTT. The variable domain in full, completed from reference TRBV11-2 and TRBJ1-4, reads EAGVAQSPRYKIIEKRQSVAFWCNPISGHATLYWYQQILGQGPKLLIQFQNNGVVDDSQLPKDRFSAERLKGVDSTLKIQPAKLEDSAVYLCASSLGTIPEKLFFGSGTQLSVL.

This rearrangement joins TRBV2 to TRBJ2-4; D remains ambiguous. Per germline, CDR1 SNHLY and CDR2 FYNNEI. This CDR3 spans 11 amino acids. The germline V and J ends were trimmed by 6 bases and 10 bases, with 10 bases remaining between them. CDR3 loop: CASRDVSIQYF. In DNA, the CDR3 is TGTGCCAGCAGAGACGTATCGATTCAGTACTTC.

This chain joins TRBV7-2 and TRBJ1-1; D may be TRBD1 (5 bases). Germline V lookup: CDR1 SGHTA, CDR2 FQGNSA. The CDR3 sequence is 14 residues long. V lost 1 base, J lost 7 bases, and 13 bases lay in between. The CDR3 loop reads CASSLGGMGLEAFF. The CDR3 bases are TGTGCCAGCAGCTTAGGAGGTATGGGACTTGAAGCTTTCTTT.

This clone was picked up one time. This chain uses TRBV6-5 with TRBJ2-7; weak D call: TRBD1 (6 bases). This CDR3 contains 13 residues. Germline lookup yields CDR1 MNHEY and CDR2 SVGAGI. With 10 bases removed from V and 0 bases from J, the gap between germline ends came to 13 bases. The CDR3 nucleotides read TGTGCCACCCGGCTGGACAGCTCCTACGAGCAGTACTTC. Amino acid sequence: CATRLDSSYEQYF.

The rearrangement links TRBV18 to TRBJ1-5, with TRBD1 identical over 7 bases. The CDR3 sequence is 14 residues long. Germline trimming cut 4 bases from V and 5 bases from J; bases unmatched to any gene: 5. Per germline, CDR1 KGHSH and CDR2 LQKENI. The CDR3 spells CASSHRQGDQPQHF. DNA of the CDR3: TGTGCCAGCTCACATCGACAGGGAGATCAGCCCCAGCATTTT.

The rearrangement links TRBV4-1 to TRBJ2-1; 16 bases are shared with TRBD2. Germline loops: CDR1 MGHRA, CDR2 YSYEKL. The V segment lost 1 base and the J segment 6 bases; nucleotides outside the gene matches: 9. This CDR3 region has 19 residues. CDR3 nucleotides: TGCGCCAGCAGCCAAGGGGCGGGACTAGCGGGAGGGCCGGTCAATGAGCAGTTCTTC. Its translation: CASSQGAGLAGGPVNEQFF.

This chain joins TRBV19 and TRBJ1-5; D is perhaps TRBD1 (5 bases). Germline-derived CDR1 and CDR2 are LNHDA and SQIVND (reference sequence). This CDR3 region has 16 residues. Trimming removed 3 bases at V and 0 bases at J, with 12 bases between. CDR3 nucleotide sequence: TGTGCCAGTAGTATGACGTCAGGGTATAGCAATCAGCCCCAGCATTTT. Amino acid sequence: CASSMTSGYSNQPQHF.

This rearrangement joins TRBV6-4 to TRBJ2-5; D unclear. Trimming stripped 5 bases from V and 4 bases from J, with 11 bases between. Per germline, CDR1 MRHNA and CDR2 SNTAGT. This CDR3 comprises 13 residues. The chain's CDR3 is CASSILWGETQYF. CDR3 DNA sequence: TGTGCCAGCAGTATCCTATGGGGAGAGACCCAGTACTTC.

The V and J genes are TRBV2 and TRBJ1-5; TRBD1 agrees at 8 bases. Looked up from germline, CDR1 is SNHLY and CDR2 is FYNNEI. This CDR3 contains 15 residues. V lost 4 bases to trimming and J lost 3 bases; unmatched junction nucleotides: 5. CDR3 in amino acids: CASSADRAYNQPQHF. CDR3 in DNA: TGTGCCAGCAGTGCGGACAGGGCGTACAATCAGCCCCAGCATTTT.

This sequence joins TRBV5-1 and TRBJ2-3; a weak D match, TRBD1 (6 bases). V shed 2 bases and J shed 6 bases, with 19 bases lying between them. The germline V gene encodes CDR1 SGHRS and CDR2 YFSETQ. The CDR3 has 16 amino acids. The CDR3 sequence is CASSLGDTLTWDTQYF. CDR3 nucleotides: TGCGCCAGCAGCTTAGGGGACACCCTTACTTGGGATACGCAGTATTTT.

The CDR3 sequence is CASSQTPKVQGQRFGNTIYF. CDR3 bases: TGTGCCAGCAGCCAGACCCCTAAAGTGCAGGGACAACGATTCGGAAACACCATATATTTT. The chain employs TRBV3-1 (or the pseudogene TRBV3-2) and TRBJ1-3; a possible D gene is TRBD1 (6 bases). The CDR3 length is 20 residues. Germline V gene sequence: CDR1 LGHDT, CDR2 YNNKEL (reference sequence). V was shortened by 3 bases and J by 4 bases, with 28 bases between the two germline ends.

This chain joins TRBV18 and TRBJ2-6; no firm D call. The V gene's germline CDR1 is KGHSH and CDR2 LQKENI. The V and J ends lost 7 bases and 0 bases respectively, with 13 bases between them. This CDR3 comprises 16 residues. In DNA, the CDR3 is TGTGCCAGCTACTTAACCCAGAGCTCTGGGGCCAACGTCCTGACTTTC. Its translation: CASYLTQSSGANVLTF.

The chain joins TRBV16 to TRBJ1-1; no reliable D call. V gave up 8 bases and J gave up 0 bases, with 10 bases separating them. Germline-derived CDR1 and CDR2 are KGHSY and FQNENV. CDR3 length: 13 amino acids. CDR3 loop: CASRPQMNTEAFF. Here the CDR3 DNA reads TGTGCCAGCCGTCCCCAGATGAACACTGAAGCTTTCTTT.

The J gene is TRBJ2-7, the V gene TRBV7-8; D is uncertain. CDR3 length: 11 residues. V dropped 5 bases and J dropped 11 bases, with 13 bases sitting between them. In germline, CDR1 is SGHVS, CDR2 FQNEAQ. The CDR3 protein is CASSDQDGKYF. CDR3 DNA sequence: TGTGCCAGCAGCGACCAGGACGGAAAGTACTTC.

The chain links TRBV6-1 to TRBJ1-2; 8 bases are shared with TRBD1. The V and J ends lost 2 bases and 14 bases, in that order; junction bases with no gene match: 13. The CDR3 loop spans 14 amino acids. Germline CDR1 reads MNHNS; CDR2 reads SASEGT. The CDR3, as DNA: TGTGCCAGCAGTGAACCCCAGGGGGCGCGGCTGAGAACCTTC. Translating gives CASSEPQGARLRTF.

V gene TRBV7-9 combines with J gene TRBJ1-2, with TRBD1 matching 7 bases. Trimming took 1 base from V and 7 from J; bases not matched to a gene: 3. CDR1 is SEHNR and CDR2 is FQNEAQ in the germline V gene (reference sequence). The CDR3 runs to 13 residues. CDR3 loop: CASSLEAGGGYTF. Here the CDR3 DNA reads TGTGCCAGCAGCTTAGAAGCAGGGGGTGGCTACACCTTC. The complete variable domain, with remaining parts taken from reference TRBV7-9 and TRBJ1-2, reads DTGVSQNPRHKITKRGQNVTFRCDPISEHNRLYWYRQTLGQGPEFLTYFQNEAQLEKSRLLSDRFSAERPKGSFSTLEIQRTEQGDSAMYLCASSLEAGGGYTFGSGTRLTVV.

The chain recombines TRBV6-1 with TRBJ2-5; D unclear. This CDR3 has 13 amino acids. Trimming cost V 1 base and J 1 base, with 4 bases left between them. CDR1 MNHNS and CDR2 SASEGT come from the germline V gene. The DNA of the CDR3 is TGTGCCAGCAGTGAAGTTGGCCAAGAGACCCAGTACTTC. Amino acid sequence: CASSEVGQETQYF.

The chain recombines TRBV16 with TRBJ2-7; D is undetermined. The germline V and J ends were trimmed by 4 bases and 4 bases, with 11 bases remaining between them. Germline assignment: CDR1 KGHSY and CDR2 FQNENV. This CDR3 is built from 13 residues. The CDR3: CASSPRSQYEQYF. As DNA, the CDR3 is TGTGCCAGCAGCCCAAGGTCACAGTACGAGCAGTACTTC.

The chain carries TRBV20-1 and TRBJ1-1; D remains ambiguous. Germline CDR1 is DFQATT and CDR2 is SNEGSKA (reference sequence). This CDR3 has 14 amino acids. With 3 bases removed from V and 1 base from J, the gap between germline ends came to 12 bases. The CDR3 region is CSASNRGPNTEAFF. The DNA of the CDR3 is TGCAGTGCTAGTAATCGGGGTCCGAACACTGAAGCTTTCTTT.

As DNA, the CDR3 is TGTGCCAGCTCGATCTCGATTGGGGTCTCTGGGGCCAACGTCCTGACTTTC. It encodes CASSISIGVSGANVLTF. The rearrangement joins TRBV18 to TRBJ2-6, with no clear D. The length of the CDR3 is 17 residues. The germline V gene encodes CDR1 KGHSH and CDR2 LQKENI. Trimming left V 6 bases short and J 0 bases short, with 15 bases between.

The CDR3 sequence is CASSLVQNQETQYF. In DNA, the CDR3 is TGTGCCAGCAGCTTGGTACAGAACCAAGAGACCCAGTACTTC. The rearrangement links TRBV5-4 to TRBJ2-5; D unresolved. Per germline, CDR1 SGHNT and CDR2 YYREEE (reference sequence). The V end was cut by 0 bases, the J end by 0 bases, with 6 bases between. The CDR3 has 14 residues.

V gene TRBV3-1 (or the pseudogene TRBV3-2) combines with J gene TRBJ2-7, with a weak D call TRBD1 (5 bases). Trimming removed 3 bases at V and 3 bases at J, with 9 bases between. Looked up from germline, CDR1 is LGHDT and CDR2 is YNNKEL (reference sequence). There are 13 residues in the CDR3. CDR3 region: CASSQTDIYEQYF. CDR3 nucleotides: TGTGCCAGCAGCCAGACAGACATCTACGAGCAGTACTTC.

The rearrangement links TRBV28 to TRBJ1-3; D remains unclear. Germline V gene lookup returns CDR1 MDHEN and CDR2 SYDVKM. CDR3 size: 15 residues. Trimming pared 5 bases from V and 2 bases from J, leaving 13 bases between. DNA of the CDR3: TGTGCCAGCAGTGCGTTAGGAGCGACTGGAAACACCATATATTTT. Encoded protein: CASSALGATGNTIYF.

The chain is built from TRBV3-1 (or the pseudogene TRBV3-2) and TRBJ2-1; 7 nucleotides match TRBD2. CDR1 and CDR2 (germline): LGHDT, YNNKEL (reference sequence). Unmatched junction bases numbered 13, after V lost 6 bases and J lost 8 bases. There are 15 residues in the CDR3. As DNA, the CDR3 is TGTGCCAGCAGTCGTATTGGGGGAGGGCGGGATGAGCAGTTCTTC. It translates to CASSRIGGGRDEQFF.

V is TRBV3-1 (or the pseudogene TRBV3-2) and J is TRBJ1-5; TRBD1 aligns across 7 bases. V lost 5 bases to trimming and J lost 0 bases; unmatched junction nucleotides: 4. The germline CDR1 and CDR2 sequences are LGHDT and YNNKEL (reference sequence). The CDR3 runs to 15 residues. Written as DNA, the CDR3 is TGTGCCAGCAGCATCGACAGGGATAGCAATCAGCCCCAGCATTTT. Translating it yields CASSIDRDSNQPQHF.

The CDR3 nucleotides read TGTGCCAGTACGTTCGGTGATATCTCGGTCATGAACACTGAAGCTTTCTTT. Its translation: CASTFGDISVMNTEAFF. The chain combines TRBV19 with TRBJ1-1; D ambiguous. The CDR3 is made up of 17 amino acids. V was shortened by 7 bases and J by 0 bases, with 21 bases between the two germline ends. The V gene's germline CDR1 is LNHDA and CDR2 SQIVND (reference sequence).